Here is one TCR beta chain with its context. The data derive from a study of blood T cell repertoires in COVID-19. Study-level background: Acute and convalescent COVID-19 specimens originated in the United States, Italy and Spain. From T cells, B-cell-depleted T cells, or PBMCs came the material, which was cDNA or gDNA.

The V gene lost 5 bases and the J gene lost 2 bases, with 16 bases spanning the gap. Germline CDR1 is PRHDT and CDR2 is FYEKMQ (reference sequence). The CDR3 is made up of 16 amino acids. How the authors handled the data: Reference gene primer amplification yielded estimated nucleated cell counts. Sequenced by immunoSEQ multiplex PCR; TCRdb stores in-frame clones only, minus some. D and trimming come from the DNA, and the V and J calls and clone size come from that table. The table includes 120,000 to 150,000 clones, about nine tenths detected once. The clonotype originates from a man between 50 and 59 years old with active or convalescent COVID-19. The V and J genes are TRBV13 and TRBJ1-5; D gene ambiguous. The sample was peripheral blood. The CDR3 is CASSPNQERGNQPQHF. CDR3 coding DNA: TGTGCCAGCAGCCCTAACCAGGAGAGGGGCAATCAGCCCCAGCATTTT.